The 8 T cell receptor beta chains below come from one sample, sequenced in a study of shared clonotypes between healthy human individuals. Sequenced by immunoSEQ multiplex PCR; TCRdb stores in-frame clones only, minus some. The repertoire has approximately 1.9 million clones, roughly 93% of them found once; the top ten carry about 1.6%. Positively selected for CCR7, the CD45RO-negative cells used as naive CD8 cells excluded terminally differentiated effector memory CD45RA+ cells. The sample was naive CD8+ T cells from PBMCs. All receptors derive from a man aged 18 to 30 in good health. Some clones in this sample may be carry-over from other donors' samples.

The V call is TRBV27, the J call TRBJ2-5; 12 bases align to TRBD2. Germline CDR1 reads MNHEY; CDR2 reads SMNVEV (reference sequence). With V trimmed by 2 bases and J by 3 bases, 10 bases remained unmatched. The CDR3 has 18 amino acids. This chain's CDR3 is CASSLLRTSGIDEETQYF. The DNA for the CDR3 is TGTGCCAGCAGTTTACTCAGGACTAGCGGGATAGATGAAGAGACCCAGTACTTC.

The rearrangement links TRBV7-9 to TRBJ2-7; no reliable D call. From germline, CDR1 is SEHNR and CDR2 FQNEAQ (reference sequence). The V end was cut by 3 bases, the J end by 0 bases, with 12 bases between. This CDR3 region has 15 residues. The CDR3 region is CASSFLAPHSYEQYF. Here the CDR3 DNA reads TGTGCCAGCAGCTTCTTGGCTCCCCACTCCTACGAGCAGTACTTC.

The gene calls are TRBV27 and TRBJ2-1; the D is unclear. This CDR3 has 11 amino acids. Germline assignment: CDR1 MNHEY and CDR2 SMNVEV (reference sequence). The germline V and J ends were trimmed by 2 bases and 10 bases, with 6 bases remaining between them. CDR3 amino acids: CASSLGREQFF. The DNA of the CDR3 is TGTGCCAGCAGTTTAGGTAGGGAGCAGTTCTTC.

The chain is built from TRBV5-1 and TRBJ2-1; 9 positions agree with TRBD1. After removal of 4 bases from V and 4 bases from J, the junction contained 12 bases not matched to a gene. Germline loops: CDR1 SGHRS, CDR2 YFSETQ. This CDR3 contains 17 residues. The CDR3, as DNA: TGCGCCAGCAGCCCGGCGACAGGGGGTGTTCAATACAATGAGCAGTTCTTC. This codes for CASSPATGGVQYNEQFF.

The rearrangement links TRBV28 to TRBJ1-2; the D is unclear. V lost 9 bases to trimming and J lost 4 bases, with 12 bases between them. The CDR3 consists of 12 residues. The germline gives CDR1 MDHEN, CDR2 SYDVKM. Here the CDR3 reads CASTRGAYGYTF. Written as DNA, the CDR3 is TGTGCCAGTACTCGGGGAGCCTATGGCTACACCTTC.

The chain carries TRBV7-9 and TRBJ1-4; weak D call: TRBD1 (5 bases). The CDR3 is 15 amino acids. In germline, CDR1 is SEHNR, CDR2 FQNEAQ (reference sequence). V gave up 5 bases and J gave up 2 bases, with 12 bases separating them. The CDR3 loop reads CASSPLGGTNEKLFF. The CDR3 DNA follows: TGTGCCAGCAGCCCCCTTGGGGGGACTAATGAAAAACTGTTTTTT.

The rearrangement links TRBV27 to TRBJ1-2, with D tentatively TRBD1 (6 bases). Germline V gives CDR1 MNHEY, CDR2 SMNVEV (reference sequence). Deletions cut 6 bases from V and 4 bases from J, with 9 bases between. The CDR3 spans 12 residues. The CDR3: CASRSDSYGYTF. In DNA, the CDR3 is TGTGCCAGCAGATCGGACAGCTATGGCTACACCTTC.

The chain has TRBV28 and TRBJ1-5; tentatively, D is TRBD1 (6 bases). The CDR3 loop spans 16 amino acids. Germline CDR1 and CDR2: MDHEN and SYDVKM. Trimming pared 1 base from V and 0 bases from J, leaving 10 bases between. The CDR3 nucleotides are TGTGCCAGCAGTTTATTCCGGGACAATAGCAATCAGCCCCAGCATTTT. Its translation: CASSLFRDNSNQPQHF. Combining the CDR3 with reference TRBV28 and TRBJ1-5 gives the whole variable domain DVKVTQSSRYLVKRTGEKVFLECVQDMDHENMFWYRQDPGLGLRLIYFSYDVKMKEKGDIPEGYSVSREKKERFSLILESASTNQTSMYLCASSLFRDNSNQPQHFGDGTRLSIL.